Presented here are 21 T cell receptor beta chains from one specimen sequenced in a study of blood T cell repertoires in COVID-19. The method was immunoSEQ multiplex PCR; TCRdb's version includes in-frame clones alone and lacks a portion of them. Of approximately 230,000 clones in the sample, approximately 79% are singletons; the top ten hold roughly 4.2%. The material sequenced was peripheral blood. The receptor source for this set is a middle-aged woman with active or convalescent COVID-19.

The rearrangement uses TRBV30 and TRBJ2-4; 7 nucleotides agree with TRBD2. Germline trimming cut 4 bases from V and 8 bases from J; bases unmatched to any gene: 5. CDR1 GTSNPN and CDR2 SVGIG come from the germline V gene (reference sequence). The CDR3 has 12 residues. CDR3 nucleotides: TGTGCCTGGACCAGCGGGATAGACATTCAGTACTTC. It yields the protein CAWTSGIDIQYF.

This clone was observed at least ten times. The V call is TRBV7-6, the J call TRBJ1-6, with TRBD1 matching 7 bases. Germline CDR1 and CDR2: SGHVS and FNYEAQ. The J segment lost 5 bases and the V segment lost 1 base, leaving 5 bases of the junction unmatched. The CDR3 consists of 16 residues. The CDR3 sequence is CASSLGDSTNNSPLHF. DNA for the CDR3: TGTGCCAGCAGCTTAGGGGACAGTACGAATAATTCACCCCTCCACTTT.

The chain combines TRBV6-8 with TRBJ1-3, with unresolved D. Deletions cut 5 bases from V and 3 bases from J, with 11 bases between. CDR1 and CDR2 from the germline V gene are MNHGY and SAAAGT. The CDR3 spans 14 residues. DNA for the CDR3: TGTGCCAGCAGTGATCAGAGGATTGGAAACACCATATATTTT. It yields the protein CASSDQRIGNTIYF.

This rearrangement joins TRBV27 to TRBJ2-7, with 9 nucleotides matching TRBD1. The V gene end was trimmed by 6 bases and the J gene end by 3 bases; junction bases not matched to a gene: 6. CDR1 is MNHEY and CDR2 is SMNVEV in the germline V gene (reference sequence). This CDR3 is 14 amino acids long. CDR3 sequence: CASSRTGVGYEQYF. CDR3 in DNA: TGTGCCAGCAGCCGGACAGGGGTTGGCTACGAGCAGTACTTC.

Notes on this clone: Other DNA sequences of this sample code for an identical CDR3. The J gene is TRBJ1-1, the V gene TRBV7-3, with 7 bases lining up with TRBD1. The CDR3 has 14 residues. Germline assignment: CDR1 SGHTA and CDR2 FQGTGA. Trimming removed 3 bases from V and 1 base from J; junction bases left unmatched: 2. The CDR3 spells CASSLQGGNTEAFF. CDR3 sequence (DNA): TGTGCCAGCAGCTTGCAGGGGGGGAACACTGAAGCTTTCTTT.

The chain combines TRBV19 with TRBJ2-2, with 7 positions matching TRBD2. The CDR3 is 15 residues long. CDR1 and CDR2 (germline): LNHDA, SQIVND (reference sequence). V was pared by 3 bases and J by 5 bases, with 6 bases of the junction left unmatched. The CDR3 is CASSIIAGLTGELFF. In DNA form, the CDR3 reads TGTGCCAGTAGTATCATAGCGGGCTTGACCGGGGAGCTGTTTTTT. Looking up the rest from reference TRBV19 and TRBJ2-2 gives the full variable domain: DGGITQSPKYLFRKEGQNVTLSCEQNLNHDAMYWYRQDPGQGLRLIYYSQIVNDFQKGDIAEGYSVSREKKESFPLTVTSAQKNPTAFYLCASSIIAGLTGELFFGEGSRLTVL.

This chain uses TRBV7-7 with TRBJ2-5; D may be TRBD2 (5 bases). Per the germline V gene, CDR1 is SSHAT and CDR2 is FNYEAQ (reference sequence). The CDR3 is 14 amino acids. V lost 1 base to trimming and J lost 5 bases, with 11 bases between them. The CDR3 coding sequence is TGTGCCAGCAGCTTAGGTCTGCGAGGGGAGACCCAGTACTTC. Protein: CASSLGLRGETQYF.

The CDR3 spells CASSYTGVSGANVLTF. CDR3 in DNA: TGTGCCAGCAGTTATACAGGGGTATCTGGGGCCAACGTCCTGACTTTC. The gene calls are TRBV5-4 and TRBJ2-6, with 7 bases lining up with TRBD1. The CDR3 has 16 amino acids. The V gene's germline CDR1 is SGHNT and CDR2 YYREEE (reference sequence). With 5 bases clipped from V and 1 base from J, the junction kept 6 bases outside the gene matches.

This chain joins TRBV15 and TRBJ1-5; 7 positions match TRBD1. The CDR3 contains 14 residues. CDR1 and CDR2 (germline): LNHNV, YYDKDF (reference sequence). Trimming took 3 bases from V and 4 from J; bases not matched to a gene: 3. CDR3 region: CATSSGTANQPQHF. The CDR3 DNA reads as TGTGCCACCAGCAGCGGGACAGCTAATCAGCCCCAGCATTTT.

The rearrangement uses TRBV4-2 and TRBJ1-5; D possibly corresponds to TRBD1 (5 bases). V shed 3 bases and J shed 2 bases, with 20 bases lying between them. This CDR3 region has 18 residues. Germline V lookup: CDR1 LGHNA, CDR2 YNFKEQ. CDR3 in DNA: TGTGCCAGCAGCCAGGACCCCCCGCGCAGGGATGGCAATCAGCCCCAGCATTTT. Residues: CASSQDPPRRDGNQPQHF.

V gene TRBV13 combines with J gene TRBJ1-3; D possibly corresponds to TRBD1 (5 bases). V lost 6 bases and J lost 4, with 19 bases in between. The CDR3 length is 16 residues. Germline V gene sequence: CDR1 PRHDT, CDR2 FYEKMQ (reference sequence). This CDR3 reads CASSQTDRDLGNTIYF. CDR3 DNA: TGTGCCAGCAGTCAAACCGACCGGGACTTAGGAAACACCATATATTTT.

The V call is TRBV6-4, the J call TRBJ1-1, with TRBD1 identical over 7 bases. V lost 7 bases to trimming and J lost 8 bases; unmatched junction nucleotides: 7. The length of the CDR3 is 12 residues. Germline V gene data show CDR1 as MRHNA and CDR2 as SNTAGT. In nucleotides, the CDR3 is TGTGCCAGCACCTCGACGACAGGGGAAGCTTTCTTT. Its translation is CASTSTTGEAFF.

This clone has just one count. The rearrangement links TRBV6-5 to TRBJ1-4, with D possibly TRBD1 on 5 matching bases. This CDR3 region has 15 residues. V lost 6 bases and J 1 base, leaving 12 bases between the germline ends. Germline CDR1 and CDR2: MNHEY and SVGAGI. This chain's CDR3 is CASRPQRGTNEKLFF. The DNA for the CDR3 is TGTGCCAGCAGACCCCAAAGGGGAACTAATGAAAAACTGTTTTTT.

This clone was seen a handful of times. V and J are TRBV6-5 and TRBJ2-7, with 8 bases that match TRBD1. Trimming removed 11 bases from V and 7 bases from J; junction bases left unmatched: 16. CDR3 length: 14 amino acids. Germline lookup yields CDR1 MNHEY and CDR2 SVGAGI. The CDR3 spells CAASLRTGFWEQYF. The CDR3 DNA reads TGTGCCGCTTCCCTTCGGACAGGGTTCTGGGAGCAGTACTTC.

This chain uses TRBV28 with TRBJ1-3; possible D gene TRBD1, 5 bases. Trimming cost V 8 bases and J 0 bases, with 14 bases left between them. From germline, CDR1 is MDHEN and CDR2 SYDVKM. This CDR3 has 15 residues. CDR3: CASVVGLYSGNTIYF. CDR3 nucleotide sequence: TGTGCCAGCGTCGTGGGGCTGTACTCTGGAAACACCATATATTTT.

The genes are TRBV5-4 and TRBJ2-1; D may be TRBD2 (6 bases). CDR3 length: 16 residues. Germline lookup yields CDR1 SGHNT and CDR2 YYREEE (reference sequence). Trimming took 1 base from V and 1 from J, leaving 12 bases between them. CDR3 amino acids: CASSLRRGESYNEQFF. For the CDR3, the DNA is TGTGCCAGCAGCTTGAGGCGGGGCGAGTCCTACAATGAGCAGTTCTTC.

The genes are TRBV5-5 and TRBJ1-5; TRBD1 is a possible D gene (5 bases). The CDR3 is made up of 15 amino acids. Germline V gene sequence: CDR1 SGHKS, CDR2 YYEKEE (reference sequence). The germline V and J ends were trimmed by 0 bases and 0 bases, with 7 bases remaining between them. Here the CDR3 reads CASSLEGASNQPQHF. Here the CDR3 DNA reads TGTGCCAGCAGCTTGGAAGGGGCTAGCAATCAGCCCCAGCATTTT. The whole variable domain, filled in from reference TRBV5-5 and TRBJ1-5, reads DAGVTQSPTHLIKTRGQQVTLRCSPISGHKSVSWYQQVLGQGPQFIFQYYEKEERGRGNFPDRFSARQFPNYSSELNVNALLLGDSALYLCASSLEGASNQPQHFGDGTRLSIL.

V is TRBV28 and J is TRBJ2-7; 8 nucleotides agree with TRBD1. Unmatched junction bases numbered 7, after V lost 7 bases and J lost 8 bases. Germline CDR1 reads MDHEN; CDR2 reads SYDVKM. This CDR3 is built from 12 residues. The DNA for the CDR3 is TGTGCCAGCAAAACAGGGGGTACTCAGCAGTACGTC. Translated: CASKTGGTQQYV.

V and J are TRBV27 and TRBJ1-4; 10 nucleotides line up with TRBD1. The CDR3 loop spans 19 amino acids. Germline loops: CDR1 MNHEY, CDR2 SMNVEV (reference sequence). With V trimmed by 5 bases and J by 2 bases, 14 bases remained unmatched. CDR3 bases: TGTGCCAGCAGTCCAACCCCCGGGACAGGGGTCCCCACTAATGAAAAACTGTTTTTT. This encodes CASSPTPGTGVPTNEKLFF.

This chain uses TRBV2 with TRBJ2-2, with D unclear. Germline CDR1 and CDR2: SNHLY and FYNNEI. Trimming removed 6 bases from V and 6 bases from J, with 5 bases in between. This CDR3 has 11 residues. CDR3 DNA: TGTGCCAGCAGCCTCCCCGGGGAGCTGTTTTTT. It is translated as CASSLPGELFF.

The CDR3: CAISEAGESYNEQFF. The CDR3 DNA follows: TGTGCCATCAGTGAAGCAGGGGAATCCTACAATGAGCAGTTCTTC. The chain couples TRBV10-3 to TRBJ2-1, with a weak D call TRBD1 (6 bases). Between the trimmed V and J ends, which lost 3 bases and 1 base, there was a span of 10 bases. The CDR3 runs 15 residues. CDR1 is ENHRY and CDR2 is SYGVKD in the germline V gene.